In its sample, the clone carrying this T cell receptor beta chain was seen many times. What it binds is not known. Researchers made TCR beta libraries by using iRepertoire HTBI primers and running Arm-PCR on CDR3 regions. One entry per CDR3 protein, called by TCRdb with MiXCR from the multiplex PCR reads. The sample holds under 700,000 distinct CDR3 sequences, about 16% seen once. The data were taken from a study of regulatory T cells in long-lasting Graves disease. Findings of the study overall: There was favoring of TRBV28, TRBJ1-2 and TRBJ2-5 in persistent disease.

Indicated time point: newly diagnosed GD, antithyroid drugs for less than 3 months. PBMC RNA served as the TCR library source. Patients came from an endocrinology department in Xi'an, China. Trimming stripped 0 bases from V and 7 bases from J, with 10 bases between. CDR3 length equals 14 residues. These data also formed part of another study, on T cells in Graves' hyperthyroidism and ophthalmopathy. This second report adds: Stability of Graves' hyperthyroidism was defined as absent ophthalmopathy progression within 18 months.

The V and J genes are TRBV12-3 or TRBV12-4 and TRBJ2-1; D assignment may be TRBD1 or TRBD2 (5 bases each). This specimen was peripheral blood mononuclear cells (PBMCs), taken at new diagnosis, from a patient treated with antithyroid drugs. This TCR was recovered from a woman aged 35 to 60 with Graves disease. This CDR3 is CASSLAQGRNEQFF. The CDR3 DNA reads TGTGCCAGCAGTTTAGCGCAGGGACGGAATGAGCAGTTCTTC.